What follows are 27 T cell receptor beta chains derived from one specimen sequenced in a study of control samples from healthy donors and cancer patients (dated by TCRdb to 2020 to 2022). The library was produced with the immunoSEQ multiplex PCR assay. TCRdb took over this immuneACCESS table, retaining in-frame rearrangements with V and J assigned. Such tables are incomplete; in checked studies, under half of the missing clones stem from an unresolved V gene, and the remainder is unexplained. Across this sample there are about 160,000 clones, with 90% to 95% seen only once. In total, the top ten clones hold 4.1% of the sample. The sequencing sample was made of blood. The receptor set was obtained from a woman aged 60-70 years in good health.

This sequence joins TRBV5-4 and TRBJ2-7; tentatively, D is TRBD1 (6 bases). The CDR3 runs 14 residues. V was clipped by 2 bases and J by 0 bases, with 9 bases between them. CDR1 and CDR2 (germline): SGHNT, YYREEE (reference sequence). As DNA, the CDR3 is TGTGCCAGCAGCTTACAGGGTCTCTCCTACGAGCAGTACTTC. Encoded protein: CASSLQGLSYEQYF.

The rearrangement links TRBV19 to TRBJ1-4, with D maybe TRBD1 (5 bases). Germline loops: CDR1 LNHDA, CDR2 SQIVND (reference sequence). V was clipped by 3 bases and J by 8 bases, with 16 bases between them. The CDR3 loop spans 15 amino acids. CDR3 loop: CASSIRGGSGEKLFF. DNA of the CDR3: TGTGCCAGTAGTATCCGGGGGGGTTCTGGAGAAAAACTGTTTTTT.

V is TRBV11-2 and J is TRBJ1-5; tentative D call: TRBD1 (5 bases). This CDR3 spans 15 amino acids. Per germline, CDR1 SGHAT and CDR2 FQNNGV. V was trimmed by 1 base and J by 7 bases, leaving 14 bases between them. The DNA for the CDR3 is TGTGCCAGCAGCTTAGCGAAAGGCCAGGGACAGCCCCAGCATTTT. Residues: CASSLAKGQGQPQHF.

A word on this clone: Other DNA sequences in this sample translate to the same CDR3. In DNA form, the CDR3 reads TGCGCCAGCAGCTTGGAAGGACCTGGAAACACCATATATTTT. Residues: CASSLEGPGNTIYF. This rearrangement joins TRBV5-1 to TRBJ1-3; no reliable D call. Trimming removed 0 bases from V and 2 bases from J, with 6 bases in between. The length of the CDR3 is 14 residues. The germline V gene encodes CDR1 SGHRS and CDR2 YFSETQ.

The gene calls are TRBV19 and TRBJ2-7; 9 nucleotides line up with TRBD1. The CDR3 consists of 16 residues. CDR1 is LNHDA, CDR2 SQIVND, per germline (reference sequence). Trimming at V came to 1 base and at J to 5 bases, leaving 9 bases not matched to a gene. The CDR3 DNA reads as TGTGCCAGTAGTATAGTATCGGGACAGGGTACCCACGAGCAGTACTTC. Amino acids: CASSIVSGQGTHEQYF.

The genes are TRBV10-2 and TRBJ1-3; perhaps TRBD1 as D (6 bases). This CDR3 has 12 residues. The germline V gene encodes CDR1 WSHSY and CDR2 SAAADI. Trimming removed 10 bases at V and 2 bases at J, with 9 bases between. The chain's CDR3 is CATWTAGNTIYF. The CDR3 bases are TGCGCCACCTGGACAGCTGGAAACACCATATATTTT.

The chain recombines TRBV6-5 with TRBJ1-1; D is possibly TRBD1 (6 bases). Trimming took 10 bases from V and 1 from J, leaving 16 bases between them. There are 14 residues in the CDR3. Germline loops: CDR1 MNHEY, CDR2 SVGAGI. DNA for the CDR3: TGTGCCACGAAACGGGGGCCGACGAACACTGAAGCTTTCTTT. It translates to CATKRGPTNTEAFF.

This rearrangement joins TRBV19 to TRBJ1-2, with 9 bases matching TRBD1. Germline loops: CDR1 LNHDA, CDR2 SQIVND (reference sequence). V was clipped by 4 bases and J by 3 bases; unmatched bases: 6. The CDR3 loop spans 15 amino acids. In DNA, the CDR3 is TGTGCCAGTAGTACTCGGACAGGGGAATACTATGGCTACACCTTC. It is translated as CASSTRTGEYYGYTF.

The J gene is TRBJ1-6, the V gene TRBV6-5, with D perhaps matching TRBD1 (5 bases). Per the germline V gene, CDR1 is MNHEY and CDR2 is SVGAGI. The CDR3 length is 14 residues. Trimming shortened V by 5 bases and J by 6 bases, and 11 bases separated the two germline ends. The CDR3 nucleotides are TGTGCCAGCAGTCGCCGGGACCTTAATTCACCCCTCCACTTT. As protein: CASSRRDLNSPLHF.

The CDR3 DNA is TGTGCCAGCAGGACCTCTACACAGAACACTGAAGCTTTCTTT. The encoded protein is CASRTSTQNTEAFF. The chain uses TRBV2 and TRBJ1-1; D call uncertain. V gave up 6 bases and J gave up 1 base, with 12 bases separating them. CDR3 size: 14 residues. Germline V gene lookup returns CDR1 SNHLY and CDR2 FYNNEI.

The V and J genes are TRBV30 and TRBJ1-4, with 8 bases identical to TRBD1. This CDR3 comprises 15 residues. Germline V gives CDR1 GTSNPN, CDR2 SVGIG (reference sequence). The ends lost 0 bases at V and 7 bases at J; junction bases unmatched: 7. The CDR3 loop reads CAWSVNPGGGEKLFF. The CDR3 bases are TGTGCCTGGAGTGTAAACCCAGGGGGCGGTGAAAAACTGTTTTTT.

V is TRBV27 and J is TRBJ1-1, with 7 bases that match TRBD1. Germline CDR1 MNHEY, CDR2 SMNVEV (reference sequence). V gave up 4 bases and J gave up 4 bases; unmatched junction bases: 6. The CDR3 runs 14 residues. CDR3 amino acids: CASSYRGGFTEAFF. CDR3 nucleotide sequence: TGTGCCAGCAGTTACAGGGGAGGGTTCACTGAAGCTTTCTTT.

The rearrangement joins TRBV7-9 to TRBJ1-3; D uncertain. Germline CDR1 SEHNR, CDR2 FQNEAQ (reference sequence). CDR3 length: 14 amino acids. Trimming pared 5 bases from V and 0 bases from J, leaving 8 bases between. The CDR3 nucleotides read TGTGCCAGCAGCCAAATGAGCTCTGGAAACACCATATATTTT. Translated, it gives CASSQMSSGNTIYF. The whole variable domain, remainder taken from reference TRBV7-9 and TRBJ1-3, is DTGVSQNPRHKITKRGQNVTFRCDPISEHNRLYWYRQTLGQGPEFLTYFQNEAQLEKSRLLSDRFSAERPKGSFSTLEIQRTEQGDSAMYLCASSQMSSGNTIYFGEGSWLTVV.

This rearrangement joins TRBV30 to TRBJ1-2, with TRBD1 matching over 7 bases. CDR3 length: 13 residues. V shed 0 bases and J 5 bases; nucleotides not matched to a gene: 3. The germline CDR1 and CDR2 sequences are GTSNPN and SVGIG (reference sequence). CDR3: CAWSVNRGYGYTF. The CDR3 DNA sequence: TGTGCCTGGAGTGTTAACAGGGGATATGGCTACACCTTC.

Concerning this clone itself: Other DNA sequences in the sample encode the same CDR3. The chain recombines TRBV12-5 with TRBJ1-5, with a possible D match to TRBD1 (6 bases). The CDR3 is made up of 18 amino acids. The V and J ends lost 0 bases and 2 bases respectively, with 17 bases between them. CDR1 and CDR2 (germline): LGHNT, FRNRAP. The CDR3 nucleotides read TGTGCTAGTGGTTTGGTATTGAGGGGGGGTCGGGGCAATCAGCCCCAGCATTTT. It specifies CASGLVLRGGRGNQPQHF.

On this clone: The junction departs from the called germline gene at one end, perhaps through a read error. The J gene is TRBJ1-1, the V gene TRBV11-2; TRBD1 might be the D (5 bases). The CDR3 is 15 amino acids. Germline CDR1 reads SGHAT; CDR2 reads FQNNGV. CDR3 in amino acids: CASSSKGTGDLSGVF. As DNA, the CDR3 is TGTGCCAGCAGCTCAAAGGGGACCGGGGACCTTAGCGGAGTCTTT. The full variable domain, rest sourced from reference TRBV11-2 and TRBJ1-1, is EAGVAQSPRYKIIEKRQSVAFWCNPISGHATLYWYQQILGQGPKLLIQFQNNGVVDDSQLPKDRFSAERLKGVDSTLKIQPAKLEDSAVYLCASSSKGTGDLSGVFGQGTRLTVV.

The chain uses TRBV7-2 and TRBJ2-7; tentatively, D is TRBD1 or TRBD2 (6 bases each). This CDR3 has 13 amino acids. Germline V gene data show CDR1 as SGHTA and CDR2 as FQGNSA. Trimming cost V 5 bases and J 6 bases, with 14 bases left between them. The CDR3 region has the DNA TGTGCCAGCAGCCCCATACAGGGAGGCGAGCAGTACTTC. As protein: CASSPIQGGEQYF. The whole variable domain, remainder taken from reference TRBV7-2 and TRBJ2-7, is GAGVSQSPSNKVTEKGKDVELRCDPISGHTALYWYRQSLGQGLEFLIYFQGNSAPDKSGLPSDRFSAERTGGSVSTLTIQRTQQEDSAVYLCASSPIQGGEQYFGPGTRLTVT.

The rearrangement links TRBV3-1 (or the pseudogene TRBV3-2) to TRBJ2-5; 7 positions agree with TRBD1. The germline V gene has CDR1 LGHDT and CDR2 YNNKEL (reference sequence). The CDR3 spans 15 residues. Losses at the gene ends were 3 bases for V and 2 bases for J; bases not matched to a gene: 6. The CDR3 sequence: CASSQVRTGQETQYF. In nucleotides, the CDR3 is TGTGCCAGCAGCCAGGTTAGGACAGGTCAAGAGACCCAGTACTTC.

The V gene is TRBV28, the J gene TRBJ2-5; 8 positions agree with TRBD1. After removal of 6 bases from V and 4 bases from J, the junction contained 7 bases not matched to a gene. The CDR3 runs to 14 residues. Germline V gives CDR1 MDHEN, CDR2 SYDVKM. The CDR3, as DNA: TGTGCCAGCAGGCCTACAGGGGGACGAGAGACCCAGTACTTC. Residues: CASRPTGGRETQYF. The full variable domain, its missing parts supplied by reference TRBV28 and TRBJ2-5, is DVKVTQSSRYLVKRTGEKVFLECVQDMDHENMFWYRQDPGLGLRLIYFSYDVKMKEKGDIPEGYSVSREKKERFSLILESASTNQTSMYLCASRPTGGRETQYFGPGTRLLVL.

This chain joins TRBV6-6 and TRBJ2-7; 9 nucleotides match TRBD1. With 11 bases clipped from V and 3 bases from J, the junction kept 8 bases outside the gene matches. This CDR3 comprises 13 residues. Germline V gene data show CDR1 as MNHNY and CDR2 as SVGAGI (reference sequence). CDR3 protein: CAADSGQGYEQYF. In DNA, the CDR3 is TGTGCCGCCGACTCGGGACAGGGCTACGAGCAGTACTTC.

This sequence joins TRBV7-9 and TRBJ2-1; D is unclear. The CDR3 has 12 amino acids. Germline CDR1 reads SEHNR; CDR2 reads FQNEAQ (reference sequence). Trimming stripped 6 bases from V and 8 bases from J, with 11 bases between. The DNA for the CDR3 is TGTGCCAGCAGTAGACACGGCGATGAGCAGTTCTTC. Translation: CASSRHGDEQFF.

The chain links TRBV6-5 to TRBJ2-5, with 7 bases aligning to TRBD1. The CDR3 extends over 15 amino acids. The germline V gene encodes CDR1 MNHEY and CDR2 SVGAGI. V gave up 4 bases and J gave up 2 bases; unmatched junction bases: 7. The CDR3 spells CASSSDRFGQETQYF. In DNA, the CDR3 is TGTGCCAGCAGTTCGGACAGGTTTGGGCAAGAGACCCAGTACTTC.

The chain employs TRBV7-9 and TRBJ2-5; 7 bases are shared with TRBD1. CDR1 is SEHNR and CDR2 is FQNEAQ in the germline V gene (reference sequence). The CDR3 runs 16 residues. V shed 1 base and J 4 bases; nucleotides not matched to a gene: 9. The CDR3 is CASSLGDRALGETQYF. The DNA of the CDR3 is TGTGCCAGCAGCTTAGGGGACAGAGCCCTTGGAGAGACCCAGTACTTC.

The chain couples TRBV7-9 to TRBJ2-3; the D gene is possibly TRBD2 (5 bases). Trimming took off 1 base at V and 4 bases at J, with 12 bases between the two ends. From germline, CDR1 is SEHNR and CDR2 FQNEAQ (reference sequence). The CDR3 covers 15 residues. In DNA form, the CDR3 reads TGTGCCAGCAGCTTAGAGAGCGGCCCTGCAGATACGCAGTATTTT. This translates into CASSLESGPADTQYF.

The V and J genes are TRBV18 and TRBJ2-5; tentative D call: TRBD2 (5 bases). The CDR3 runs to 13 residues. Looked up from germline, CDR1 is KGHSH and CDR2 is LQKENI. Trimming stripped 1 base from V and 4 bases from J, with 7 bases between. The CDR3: CASSPRGLETQYF. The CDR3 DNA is TGTGCCAGCTCACCACGAGGGTTAGAGACCCAGTACTTC.

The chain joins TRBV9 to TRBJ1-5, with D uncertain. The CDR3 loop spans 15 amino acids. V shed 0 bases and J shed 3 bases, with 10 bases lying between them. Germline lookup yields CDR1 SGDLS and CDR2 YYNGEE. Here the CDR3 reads CASSVGSLPNQPQHF. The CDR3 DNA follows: TGTGCCAGCAGCGTAGGCAGTCTCCCCAATCAGCCCCAGCATTTT.

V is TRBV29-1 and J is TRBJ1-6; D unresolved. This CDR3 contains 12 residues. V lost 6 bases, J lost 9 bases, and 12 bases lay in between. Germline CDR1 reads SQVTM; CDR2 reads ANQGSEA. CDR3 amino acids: CSVASSGSPLHF. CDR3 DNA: TGCAGCGTAGCATCTTCGGGTTCACCCCTCCACTTT.